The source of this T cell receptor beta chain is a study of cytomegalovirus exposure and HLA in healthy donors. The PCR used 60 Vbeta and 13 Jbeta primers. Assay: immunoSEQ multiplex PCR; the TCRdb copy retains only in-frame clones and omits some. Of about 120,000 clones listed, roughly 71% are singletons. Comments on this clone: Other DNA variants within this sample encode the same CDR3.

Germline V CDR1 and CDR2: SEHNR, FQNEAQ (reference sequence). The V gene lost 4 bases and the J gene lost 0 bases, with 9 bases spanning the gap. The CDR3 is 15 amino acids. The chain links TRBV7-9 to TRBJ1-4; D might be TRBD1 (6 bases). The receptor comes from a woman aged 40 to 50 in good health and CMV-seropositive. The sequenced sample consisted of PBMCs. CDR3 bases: TGTGCCAGCAGCTCGACAGGAACAACTAATGAAAAACTGTTTTTT. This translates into CASSSTGTTNEKLFF.